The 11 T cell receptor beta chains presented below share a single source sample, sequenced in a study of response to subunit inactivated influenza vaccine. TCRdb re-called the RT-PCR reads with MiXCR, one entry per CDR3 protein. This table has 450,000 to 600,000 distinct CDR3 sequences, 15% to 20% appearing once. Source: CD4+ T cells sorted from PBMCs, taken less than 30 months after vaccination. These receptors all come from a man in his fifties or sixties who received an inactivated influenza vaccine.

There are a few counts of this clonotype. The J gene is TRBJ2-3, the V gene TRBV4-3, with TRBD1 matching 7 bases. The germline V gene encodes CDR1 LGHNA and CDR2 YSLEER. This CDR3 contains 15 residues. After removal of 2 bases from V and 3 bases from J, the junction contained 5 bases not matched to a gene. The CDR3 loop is CASSQTAGGTDTQYF. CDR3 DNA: TGCGCCAGCAGCCAAACGGCAGGGGGAACAGATACGCAGTATTTT.

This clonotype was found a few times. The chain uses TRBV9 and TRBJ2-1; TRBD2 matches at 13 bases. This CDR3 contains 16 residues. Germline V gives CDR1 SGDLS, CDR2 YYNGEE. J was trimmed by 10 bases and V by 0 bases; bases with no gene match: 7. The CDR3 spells CASSVGTGTSGTEQFF. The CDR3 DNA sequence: TGTGCCAGCAGCGTAGGTACCGGGACTAGCGGGACCGAGCAGTTCTTC.

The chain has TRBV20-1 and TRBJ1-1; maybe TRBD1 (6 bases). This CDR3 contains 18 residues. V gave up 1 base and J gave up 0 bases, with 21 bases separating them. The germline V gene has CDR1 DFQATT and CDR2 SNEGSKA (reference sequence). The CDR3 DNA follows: TGCAGTGCTAGAGTCCCGAGAGGGGGTGGGAATATGAACACTGAAGCTTTCTTT. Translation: CSARVPRGGGNMNTEAFF.

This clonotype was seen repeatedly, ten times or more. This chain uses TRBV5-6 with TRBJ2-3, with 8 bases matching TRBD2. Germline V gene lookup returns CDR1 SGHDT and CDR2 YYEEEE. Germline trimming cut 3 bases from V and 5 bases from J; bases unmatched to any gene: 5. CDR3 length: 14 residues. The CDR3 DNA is TGTGCCAGCAGCTCTGCGGGGGGCATAGATACGCAGTATTTT. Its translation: CASSSAGGIDTQYF.

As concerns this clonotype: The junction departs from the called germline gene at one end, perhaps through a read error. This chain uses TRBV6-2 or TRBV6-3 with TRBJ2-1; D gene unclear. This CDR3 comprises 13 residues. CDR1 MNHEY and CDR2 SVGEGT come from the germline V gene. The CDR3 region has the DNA TGTGCCAGCAGCCAGACCCAATACAGTGAGCAGTTCTTC. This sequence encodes CASSQTQYSEQFF.

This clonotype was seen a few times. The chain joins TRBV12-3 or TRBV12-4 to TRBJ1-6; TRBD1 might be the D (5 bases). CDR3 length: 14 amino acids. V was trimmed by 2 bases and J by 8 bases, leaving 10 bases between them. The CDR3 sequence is CASSLRGPYSPLHF. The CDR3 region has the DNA TGTGCCAGCAGTTTAAGGGGCCCCTATTCACCCCTCCACTTT.

DNA for the CDR3: TGTGCCAGCAGCTTCTCTAACCGGAGACTAGCGGCAGAGACCCAGTACTTC. It encodes CASSFSNRRLAAETQYF. The chain is built from TRBV11-2 and TRBJ2-5, with TRBD2 identical over 9 bases. The V gene end was trimmed by 3 bases and the J gene end by 4 bases; junction bases not matched to a gene: 12. The CDR3 has 17 amino acids. CDR1 and CDR2 (germline): SGHAT, FQNNGV.

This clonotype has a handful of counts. CDR3 bases: TGCAGTGCTACCGGGACTAGCGGGACTCATACGCAGTATTTT. Residues: CSATGTSGTHTQYF. This rearrangement joins TRBV20-1 to TRBJ2-3; TRBD2 aligns across 13 bases. Germline CDR1 is DFQATT and CDR2 is SNEGSKA (reference sequence). V lost 4 bases and J lost 7; bases outside the gene matches: 5. The CDR3 runs 14 residues.

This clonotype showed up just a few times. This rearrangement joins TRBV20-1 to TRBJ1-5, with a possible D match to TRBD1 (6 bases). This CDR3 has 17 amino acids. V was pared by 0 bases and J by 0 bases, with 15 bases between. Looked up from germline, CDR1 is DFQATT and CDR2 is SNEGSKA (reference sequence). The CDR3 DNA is TGCAGTGCTAGAGATTACGGGGGGCGCCTTAGCAATCAGCCCCAGCATTTT. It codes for CSARDYGGRLSNQPQHF.

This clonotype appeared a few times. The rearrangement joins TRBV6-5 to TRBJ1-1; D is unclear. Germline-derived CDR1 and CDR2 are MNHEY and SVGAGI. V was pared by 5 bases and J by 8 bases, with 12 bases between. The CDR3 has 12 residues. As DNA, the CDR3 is TGTGCCAGCAGTCAGACGGATAGCGAAGCTTTCTTT. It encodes CASSQTDSEAFF.

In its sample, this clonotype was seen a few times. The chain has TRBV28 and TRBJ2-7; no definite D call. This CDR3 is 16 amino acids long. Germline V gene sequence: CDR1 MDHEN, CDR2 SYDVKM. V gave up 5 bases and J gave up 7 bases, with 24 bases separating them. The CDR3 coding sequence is TGTGCCAGCAGTATATCGGACGGTGCCCCCCGCTCAGAGCAGTACTTC. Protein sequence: CASSISDGAPRSEQYF.